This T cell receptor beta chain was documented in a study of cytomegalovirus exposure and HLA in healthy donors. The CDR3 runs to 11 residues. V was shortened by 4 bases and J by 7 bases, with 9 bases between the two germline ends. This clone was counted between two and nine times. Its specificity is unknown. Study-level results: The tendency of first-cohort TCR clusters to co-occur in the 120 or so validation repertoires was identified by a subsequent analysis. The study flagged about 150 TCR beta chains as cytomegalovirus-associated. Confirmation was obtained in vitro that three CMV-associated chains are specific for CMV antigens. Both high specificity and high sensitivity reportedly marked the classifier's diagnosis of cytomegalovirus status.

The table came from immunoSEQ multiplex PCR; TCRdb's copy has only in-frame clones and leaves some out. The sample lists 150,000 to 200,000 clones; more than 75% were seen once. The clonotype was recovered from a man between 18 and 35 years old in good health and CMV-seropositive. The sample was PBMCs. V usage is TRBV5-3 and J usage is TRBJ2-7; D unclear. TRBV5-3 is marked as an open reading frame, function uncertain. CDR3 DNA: TGTGCCAGAAGCCGCGCCACGGAGCAGTACTTC. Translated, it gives CARSRATEQYF.